This TCR beta chain is from a study of cytomegalovirus exposure and HLA in healthy donors. Study-level information: Roughly 80 million unique TCRs from HLA-typed donors were held in an early data release. General study points: TCR beta sequences reportedly predicted most subjects' HLA-A and HLA-B alleles accurately. Most TCR beta V segments were productive about 90% or about 30% of the time in an earlier analysis.

Trimming shortened V by 4 bases and J by 4 bases, and 5 bases separated the two germline ends. This CDR3 contains 11 residues. Germline V gene data show CDR1 as GTSNPN and CDR2 as SVGIG (reference sequence). This clone is a singleton in its sample. Its antigen is not identified. The sample carries other DNA sequences with the same CDR3. Whereas donors were nominally healthy upon sampling, unrecorded immune exposures were probable. The PCR ran on 60 Vbeta and 13 Jbeta primers. Method: immunoSEQ multiplex PCR; TCRdb's copy keeps in-frame clones and lacks some. The sample includes approximately 190,000 clones, around four fifths seen only once; the top ten take approximately 0.8%.

The receptor was derived from a woman aged 18 to 35 in good health and CMV-seronegative. The gene calls are TRBV30 and TRBJ1-3; D is undetermined. Sequenced: PBMCs. The CDR3 protein is CAWTLGNTIYF. In nucleotides, the CDR3 is TGTGCCTGGACCCTAGGAAACACCATATATTTT.